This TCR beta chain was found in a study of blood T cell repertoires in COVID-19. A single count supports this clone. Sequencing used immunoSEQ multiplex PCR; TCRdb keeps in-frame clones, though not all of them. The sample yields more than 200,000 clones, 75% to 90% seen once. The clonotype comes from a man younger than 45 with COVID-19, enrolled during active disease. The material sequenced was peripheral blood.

DNA for the CDR3: TGTGCCAGCAGCCCCTACTCTAGCGGGAGGACAGATACGCAGTATTTT. It specifies CASSPYSSGRTDTQYF. The chain uses TRBV14 and TRBJ2-3, with 11 bases lining up with TRBD2. Unmatched junction bases numbered 6, after V lost 4 bases and J lost 3 bases. The CDR3 has 16 amino acids. CDR1 and CDR2 from the germline V gene are SGHDN and FVKESK.